The entry that follows covers one T cell receptor beta chain sequence. Original methodology: Amplified reference gene primers provided the basis for estimating nucleated cell counts. Clones were sequenced by immunoSEQ multiplex PCR, and TCRdb holds only the in-frame ones, with some missing. The V and J calls and the clone size are those of that table, but D and trimming were determined from the DNA. This table holds roughly 100,000 clones, about 91% found once. The sample originates from a study of blood T cell repertoires in COVID-19. Study as a whole: T cells, B-cell-depleted T cells, or PBMCs supplied cDNA or gDNA.

V lost 5 bases and J lost 4; bases outside the gene matches: 13. In germline, CDR1 is MNHEY, CDR2 SMNVEV (reference sequence). The length of the CDR3 is 17 residues. The sample consisted of peripheral blood. This sequence originates from a human donor with active COVID-19. The donor label of this sample is uncertain. This rearrangement joins TRBV27 to TRBJ2-3, with 9 positions matching TRBD2. The CDR3 coding sequence is TGTGCCAGCAGTCCAGGAGCTATGCGGGGGGGATCAGATACGCAGTATTTT. Encoded protein: CASSPGAMRGGSDTQYF.